The 4 T cell receptor beta chains listed next were all sequenced from one sample in a study of blood T cell repertoires in COVID-19. Only in-frame clones appear in the TCRdb table, and some are missing; sequencing was by immunoSEQ multiplex PCR. The data contain roughly 170,000 clones, more than 75% of them singletons. The source material was peripheral blood. The receptors were sampled from a man in his forties with active or convalescent COVID-19.

The chain joins TRBV5-1 to TRBJ1-1; no definite D call. This CDR3 contains 15 residues. The V end lost 0 bases, the J end lost 0 bases, and 9 bases lay between the germline ends. Germline V gene sequence: CDR1 SGHRS, CDR2 YFSETQ. Here the CDR3 reads CASSLEQTMNTEAFF. CDR3 sequence (DNA): TGCGCCAGCAGCTTGGAACAGACCATGAACACTGAAGCTTTCTTT. Combining the CDR3 with reference TRBV5-1 and TRBJ1-1 gives the whole variable domain KAGVTQTPRYLIKTRGQQVTLSCSPISGHRSVSWYQQTPGQGLQFLFEYFSETQRNKGNFPGRFSGRQFSNSRSEMNVSTLELGDSALYLCASSLEQTMNTEAFFGQGTRLTVV.

The gene calls are TRBV7-9 and TRBJ1-1, with D uncertain. V was pared by 5 bases and J by 1 base, with 8 bases between. Germline loops: CDR1 SEHNR, CDR2 FQNEAQ (reference sequence). This CDR3 region has 13 residues. The CDR3 loop is CASSRRENTEAFF. The CDR3 DNA sequence: TGTGCCAGCAGCCGCCGGGAGAACACTGAAGCTTTCTTT.

In the case of this clone: This CDR3 is also generated by other DNA sequences in the sample. This chain links TRBV28 with TRBJ1-5; maybe TRBD1 (6 bases). This CDR3 region has 12 residues. Trimming took 10 bases from V and 1 from J, leaving 8 bases between them. Germline V lookup: CDR1 MDHEN, CDR2 SYDVKM. The CDR3 nucleotides read TGTGCCACCAGGGGCAGCAATCAGCCCCAGCATTTT. This translates into CATRGSNQPQHF.

The chain recombines TRBV30 with TRBJ2-2; TRBD1 aligns across 10 bases. Germline CDR1 and CDR2: GTSNPN and SVGIG (reference sequence). The ends lost 0 bases at V and 1 base at J; junction bases unmatched: 2. The CDR3 totals 16 residues. This CDR3 is CAWSVRDRGNTGELFF. The CDR3 DNA sequence: TGTGCCTGGAGTGTCCGGGACAGGGGGAACACCGGGGAGCTGTTTTTT. Together with reference TRBV30 and TRBJ2-2, the CDR3 gives the full variable domain: SQTIHQWPATLVQPVGSPLSLECTVEGTSNPNLYWYRQAAGRGLQLLFYSVGIGQISSEVPQNLSASRPQDRQFILSSKKLLLSDSGFYLCAWSVRDRGNTGELFFGEGSRLTVL.